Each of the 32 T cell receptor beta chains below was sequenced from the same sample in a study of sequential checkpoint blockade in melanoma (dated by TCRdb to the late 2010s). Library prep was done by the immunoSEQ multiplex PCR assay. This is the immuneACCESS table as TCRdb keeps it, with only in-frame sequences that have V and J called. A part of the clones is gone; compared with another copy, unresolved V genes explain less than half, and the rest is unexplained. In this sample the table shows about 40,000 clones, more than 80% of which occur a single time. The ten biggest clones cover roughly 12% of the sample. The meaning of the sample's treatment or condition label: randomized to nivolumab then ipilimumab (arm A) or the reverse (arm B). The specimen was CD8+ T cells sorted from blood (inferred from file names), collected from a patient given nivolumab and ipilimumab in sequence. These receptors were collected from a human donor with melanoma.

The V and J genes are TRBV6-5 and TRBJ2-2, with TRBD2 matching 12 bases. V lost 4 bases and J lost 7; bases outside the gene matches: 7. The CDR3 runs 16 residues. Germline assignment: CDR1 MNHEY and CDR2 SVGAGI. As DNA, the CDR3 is TGTGCCAGCAGTTTACGACTAGCGGGAGTCGTCGGGGAGCTGTTTTTT. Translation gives CASSLRLAGVVGELFF.

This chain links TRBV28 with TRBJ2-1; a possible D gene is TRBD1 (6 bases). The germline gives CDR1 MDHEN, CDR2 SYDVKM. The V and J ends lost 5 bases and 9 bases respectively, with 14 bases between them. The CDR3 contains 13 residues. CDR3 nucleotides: TGTGCCAGCAGTATTCTGGGGGCACGTGAGCAGTTCTTC. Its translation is CASSILGAREQFF.

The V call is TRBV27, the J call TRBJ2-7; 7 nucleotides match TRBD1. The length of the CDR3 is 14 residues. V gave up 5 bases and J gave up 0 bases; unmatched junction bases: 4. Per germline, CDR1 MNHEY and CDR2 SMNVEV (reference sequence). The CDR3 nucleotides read TGTGCCAGCAGTGGGACAGCCAGCTCCTACGAGCAGTACTTC. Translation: CASSGTASSYEQYF.

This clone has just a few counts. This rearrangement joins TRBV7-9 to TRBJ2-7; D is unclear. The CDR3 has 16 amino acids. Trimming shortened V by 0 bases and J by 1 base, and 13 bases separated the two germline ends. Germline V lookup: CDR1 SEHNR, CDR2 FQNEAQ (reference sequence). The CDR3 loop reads CASSLAGRRPSYEQYF. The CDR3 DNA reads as TGTGCCAGCAGCTTAGCGGGCAGGCGACCATCCTACGAGCAGTACTTC.

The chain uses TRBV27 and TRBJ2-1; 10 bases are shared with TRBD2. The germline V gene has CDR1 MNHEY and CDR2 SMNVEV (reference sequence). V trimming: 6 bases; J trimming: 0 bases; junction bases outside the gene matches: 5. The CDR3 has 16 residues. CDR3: CASSMGLAPSYNEQFF. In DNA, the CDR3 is TGTGCCAGCAGCATGGGACTAGCGCCCTCCTACAATGAGCAGTTCTTC.

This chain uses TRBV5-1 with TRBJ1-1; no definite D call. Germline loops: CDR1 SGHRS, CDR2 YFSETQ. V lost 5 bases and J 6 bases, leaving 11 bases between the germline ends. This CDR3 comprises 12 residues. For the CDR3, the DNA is TGCGCCAGCAGTCTGGGAGAGGCTGAAGCTTTCTTT. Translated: CASSLGEAEAFF.

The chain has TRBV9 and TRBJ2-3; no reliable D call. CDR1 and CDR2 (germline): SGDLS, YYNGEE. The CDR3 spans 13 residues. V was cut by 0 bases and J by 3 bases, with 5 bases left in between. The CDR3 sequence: CASSVVSTDTQYF. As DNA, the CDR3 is TGTGCCAGCAGCGTAGTCAGTACAGATACGCAGTATTTT. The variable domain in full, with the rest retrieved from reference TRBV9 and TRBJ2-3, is DSGVTQTPKHLITATGQRVTLRCSPRSGDLSVYWYQQSLDQGLQFLIQYYNGEERAKGNILERFSAQQFPDLHSELNLSSLELGDSALYFCASSVVSTDTQYFGPGTRLTVL.

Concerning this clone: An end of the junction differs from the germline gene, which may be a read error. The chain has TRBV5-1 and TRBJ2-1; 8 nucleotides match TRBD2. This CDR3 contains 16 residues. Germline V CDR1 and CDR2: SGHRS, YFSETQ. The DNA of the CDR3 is TGCGCCAGCAACTTGGACGAGCGGGGGAACGACAATGAGCAGTTCTTC. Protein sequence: CASNLDERGNDNEQFF.

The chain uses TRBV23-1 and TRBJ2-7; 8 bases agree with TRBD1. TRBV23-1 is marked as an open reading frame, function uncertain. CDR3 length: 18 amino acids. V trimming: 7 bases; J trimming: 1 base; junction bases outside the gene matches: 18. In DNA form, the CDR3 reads TGCGCCAGCACCCAGTCCCCTCCTTCCGGGACAGGTTCCTACGAGCAGTACGTC. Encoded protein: CASTQSPPSGTGSYEQYV.

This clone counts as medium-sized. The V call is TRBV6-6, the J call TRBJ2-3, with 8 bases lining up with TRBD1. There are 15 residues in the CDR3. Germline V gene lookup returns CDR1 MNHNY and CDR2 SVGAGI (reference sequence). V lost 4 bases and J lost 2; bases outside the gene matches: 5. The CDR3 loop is CASSSGTGDTDTQYF. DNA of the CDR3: TGTGCCAGCAGTTCCGGGACAGGCGACACAGATACGCAGTATTTT.

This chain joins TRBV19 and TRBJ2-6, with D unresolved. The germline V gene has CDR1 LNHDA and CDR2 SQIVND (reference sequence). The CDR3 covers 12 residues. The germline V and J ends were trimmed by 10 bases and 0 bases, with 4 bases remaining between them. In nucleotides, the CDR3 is TGTGCCACCAACTCTGGGGCCAACGTCCTGACTTTC. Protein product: CATNSGANVLTF.

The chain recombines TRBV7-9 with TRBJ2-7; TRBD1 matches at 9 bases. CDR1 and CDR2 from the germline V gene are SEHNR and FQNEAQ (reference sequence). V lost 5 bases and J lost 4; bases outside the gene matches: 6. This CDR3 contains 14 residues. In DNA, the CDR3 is TGTGCCAGCAGCCCAGGGACAGGGAGTTACGAGCAGTACTTC. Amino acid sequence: CASSPGTGSYEQYF.

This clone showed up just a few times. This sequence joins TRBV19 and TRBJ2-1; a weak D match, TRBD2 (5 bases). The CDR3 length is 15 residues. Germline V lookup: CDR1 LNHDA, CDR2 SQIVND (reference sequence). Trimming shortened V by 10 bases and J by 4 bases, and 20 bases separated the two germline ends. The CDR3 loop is CATRTGGPLYNEQFF. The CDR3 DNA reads TGTGCCACCCGTACGGGCGGGCCGTTGTACAATGAGCAGTTCTTC.

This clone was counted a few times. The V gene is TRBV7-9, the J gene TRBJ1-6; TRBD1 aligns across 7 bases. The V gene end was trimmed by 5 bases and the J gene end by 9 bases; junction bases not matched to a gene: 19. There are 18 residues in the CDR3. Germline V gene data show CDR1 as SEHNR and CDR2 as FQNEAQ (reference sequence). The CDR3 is CASSPASVMAGGPSPLHF. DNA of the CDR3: TGTGCCAGCAGCCCCGCTTCAGTTATGGCAGGGGGTCCTTCACCCCTCCACTTT.

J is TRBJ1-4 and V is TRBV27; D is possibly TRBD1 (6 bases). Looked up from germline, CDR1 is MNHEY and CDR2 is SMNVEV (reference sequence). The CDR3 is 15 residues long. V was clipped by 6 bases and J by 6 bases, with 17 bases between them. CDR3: CASRSQQGLYEKLFF. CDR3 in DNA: TGTGCCAGCAGGTCCCAACAGGGCCTATATGAAAAACTGTTTTTT.

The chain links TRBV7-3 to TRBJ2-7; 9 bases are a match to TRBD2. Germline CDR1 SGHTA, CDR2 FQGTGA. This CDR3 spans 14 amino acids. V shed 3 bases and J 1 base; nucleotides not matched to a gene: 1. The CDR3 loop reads CASSLTSGSYEQYF. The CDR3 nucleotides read TGTGCCAGCAGCTTGACTAGCGGATCCTACGAGCAGTACTTC.

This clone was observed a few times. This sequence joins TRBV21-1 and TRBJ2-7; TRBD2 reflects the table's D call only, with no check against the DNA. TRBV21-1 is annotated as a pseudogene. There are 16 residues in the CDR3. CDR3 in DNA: TGTGCCAGCAATGGGGTCTTAAGCGGGAGCTACCACGAGCAGTACTTC. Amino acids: CASNGVLSGSYHEQYF.

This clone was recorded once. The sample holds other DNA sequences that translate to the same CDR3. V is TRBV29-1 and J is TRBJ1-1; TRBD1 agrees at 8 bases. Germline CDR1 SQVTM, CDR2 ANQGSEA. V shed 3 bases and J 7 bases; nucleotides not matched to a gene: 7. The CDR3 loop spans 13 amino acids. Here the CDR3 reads CSVEQGAYIEAFF. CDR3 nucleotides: TGCAGCGTTGAGCAGGGGGCGTATATTGAAGCTTTCTTT.

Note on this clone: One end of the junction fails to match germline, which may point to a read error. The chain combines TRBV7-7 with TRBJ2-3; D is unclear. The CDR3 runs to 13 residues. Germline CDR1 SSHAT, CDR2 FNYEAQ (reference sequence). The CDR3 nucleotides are TGTGCTAGCAGCCGCGACAACACAGATACGCAGTATTTT. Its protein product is CASSRDNTDTQYF.

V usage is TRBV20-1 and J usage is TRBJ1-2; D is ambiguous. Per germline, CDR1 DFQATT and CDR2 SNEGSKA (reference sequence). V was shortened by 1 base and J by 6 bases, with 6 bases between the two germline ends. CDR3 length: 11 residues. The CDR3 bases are TGCAGTGCTAGAGCCGTAAATGGCTACACCTTC. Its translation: CSARAVNGYTF.

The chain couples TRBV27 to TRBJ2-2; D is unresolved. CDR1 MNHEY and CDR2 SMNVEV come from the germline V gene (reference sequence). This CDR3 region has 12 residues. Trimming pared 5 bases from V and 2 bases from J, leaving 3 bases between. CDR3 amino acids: CASSPNTGELFF. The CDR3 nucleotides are TGTGCCAGCAGTCCAAACACCGGGGAGCTGTTTTTT.

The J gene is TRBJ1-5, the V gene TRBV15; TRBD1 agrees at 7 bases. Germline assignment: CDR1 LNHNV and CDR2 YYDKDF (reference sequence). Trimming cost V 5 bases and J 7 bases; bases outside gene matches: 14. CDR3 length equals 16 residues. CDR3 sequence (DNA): TGTGCCACCAGCCCTCGGACAGGCCATGGCATCCAGCCCCAGCATTTT. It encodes CATSPRTGHGIQPQHF.

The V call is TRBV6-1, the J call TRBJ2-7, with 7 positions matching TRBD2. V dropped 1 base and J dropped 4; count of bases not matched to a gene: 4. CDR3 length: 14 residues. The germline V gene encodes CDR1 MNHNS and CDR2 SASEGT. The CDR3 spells CASSEGWGGYEQYV. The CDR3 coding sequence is TGTGCCAGCAGTGAAGGGTGGGGAGGGTACGAGCAGTACGTC.

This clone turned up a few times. CDR3 protein: CASGGLATHHGQFF. Written as DNA, the CDR3 is TGTGCCAGTGGGGGACTAGCGACCCATCATGGTCAGTTCTTC. The chain couples TRBV19 to TRBJ2-1; the match to TRBD2 covers 10 bases. V lost 8 bases to trimming and J lost 13 bases; unmatched junction nucleotides: 14. Germline V gene data show CDR1 as LNHDA and CDR2 as SQIVND (reference sequence). CDR3 length equals 14 residues. Full variable domain (rest looked up from reference TRBV19 and TRBJ2-1): DGGITQSPKYLFRKEGQNVTLSCEQNLNHDAMYWYRQDPGQGLRLIYYSQIVNDFQKGDIAEGYSVSREKKESFPLTVTSAQKNPTAFYLCASGGLATHHGQFFGPGTRLTVL.

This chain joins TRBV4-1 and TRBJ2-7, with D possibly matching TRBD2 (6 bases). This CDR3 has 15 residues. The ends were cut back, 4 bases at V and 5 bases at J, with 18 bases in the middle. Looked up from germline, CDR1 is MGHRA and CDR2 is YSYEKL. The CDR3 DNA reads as TGCGCCAGCAGCCGCAGTCCCCTAGCGCTTAACGAGCAGTACGTC. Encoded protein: CASSRSPLALNEQYV.

CDR3 residues: CASSRGLAGNYEQYV. As DNA, the CDR3 is TGTGCCAGTAGTAGGGGACTAGCGGGGAACTACGAGCAGTACGTC. The chain has TRBV19 and TRBJ2-7, with 13 bases that match TRBD2. Germline trimming cut 4 bases from V and 3 bases from J; bases unmatched to any gene: 3. In germline, CDR1 is LNHDA, CDR2 SQIVND (reference sequence). CDR3 length: 15 amino acids.

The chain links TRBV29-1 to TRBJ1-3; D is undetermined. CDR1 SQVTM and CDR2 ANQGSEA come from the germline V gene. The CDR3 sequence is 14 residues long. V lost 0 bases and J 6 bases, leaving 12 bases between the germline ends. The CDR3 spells CSVEDGAIENTIYF. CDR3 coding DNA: TGCAGCGTTGAAGACGGAGCAATAGAAAACACCATATATTTT.

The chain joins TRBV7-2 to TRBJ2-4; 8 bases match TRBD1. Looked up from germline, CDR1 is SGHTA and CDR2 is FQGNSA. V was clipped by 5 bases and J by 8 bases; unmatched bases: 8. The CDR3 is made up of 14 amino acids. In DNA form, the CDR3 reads TGTGCCAGCAGCGGGCCAGGGGGCGCAGACATTCAGTACTTC. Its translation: CASSGPGGADIQYF.

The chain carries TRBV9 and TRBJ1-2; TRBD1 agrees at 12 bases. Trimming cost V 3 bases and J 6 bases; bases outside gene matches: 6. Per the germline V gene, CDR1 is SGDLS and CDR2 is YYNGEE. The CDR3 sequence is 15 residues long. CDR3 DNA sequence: TGTGCCAGCAGCGATGGGGACAGGGGGCGAAATGGCTACACCTTC. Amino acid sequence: CASSDGDRGRNGYTF.

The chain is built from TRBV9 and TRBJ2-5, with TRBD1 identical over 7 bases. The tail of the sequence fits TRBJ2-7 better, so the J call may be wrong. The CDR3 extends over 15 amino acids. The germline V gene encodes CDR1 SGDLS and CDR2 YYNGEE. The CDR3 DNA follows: TGTGCCAGCAGCGCTGACAGGGCGGAGTCCTACGAGCAGTACTTC. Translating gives CASSADRAESYEQYF.

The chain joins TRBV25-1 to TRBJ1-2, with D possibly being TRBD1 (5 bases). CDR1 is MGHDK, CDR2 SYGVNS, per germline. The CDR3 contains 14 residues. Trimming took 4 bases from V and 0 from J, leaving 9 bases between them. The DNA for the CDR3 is TGTGCCAGCAGTGGTAGGGGAACTAACTATGGCTACACCTTC. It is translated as CASSGRGTNYGYTF.

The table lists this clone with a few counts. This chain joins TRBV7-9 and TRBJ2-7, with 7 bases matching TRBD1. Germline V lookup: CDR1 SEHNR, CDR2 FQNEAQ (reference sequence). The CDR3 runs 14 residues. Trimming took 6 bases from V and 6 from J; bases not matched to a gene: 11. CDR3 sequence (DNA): TGTGCCAGCAGTTACCTGACAGGGACATCCGAGCAGTACTTC. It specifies CASSYLTGTSEQYF.